This T cell receptor beta chain comes out of a study of blood T cell repertoires in COVID-19 (TCRdb year 2020). About the study as a whole: Collaborator samples came from the United States, Italy and Spain and covered acute and convalescent phases of COVID-19. The material from the prospective study consisted of cDNA or gDNA derived from T cells, B-cell-depleted T cells, or PBMCs. Subjects who had been exposed to COVID-19, were actively infected with it, or had recovered from it provided the deeply sampled blood TCRbeta repertoires that made up the dataset. The repertoires were released in a freely available public database meant as a resource for research on the immune response to SARS-CoV-2. The samples were drawn from the first 160 participants of the ongoing ImmuneRACE study and from 1,200 or so subjects provided by 6 global collaborators. A de-identified subject ID, COVID-19 status, age in years and sex were almost always included in the sample metadata. Where HLA class I and class II types were available, the types were taken from metadata supplied by the sample provider, not from assay-based typing.

Study-wide conclusions, independent of this receptor: The quantity of clinical and demographic metadata differed by source and by participant and was supplied without curation.

The collaborating institutions used their own protocols to collect whole blood in K2EDTA tubes. For TCRbeta analysis, collaborators shipped samples in one of three forms: frozen whole blood, isolated PBMCs, or DNA extracted from either of those sample types. From the germline V gene (reference sequence), CDR1 is LNHDA and CDR2 is SQIVND. The germline ends are 16 bases apart after V is trimmed by 7 bases and J by 0 bases. The CDR3 numbers 16 residues from cysteine through phenylalanine. Only the CDR3 portion is preserved as DNA: 48 bases, with reading frame beginning at the first base. A word on this clone: The clone's antigen remains unknown. No much larger clonotype is one base removed from it; base qualities were not supplied.

The immunoSEQ Assay, a bias-controlled multiplex PCR, was used to amplify TCRbeta CDR3 regions from genomic DNA. Regarding the original processing steps: Within the assay, amplification of reference gene primers was used to estimate how many nucleated cells each sample contained. Sequence reads were collapsed and filtered to measure the absolute abundance of every unique TCRbeta CDR3 rearrangement. For each sample, productive Simpson clonality was calculated as the square root of Simpson's diversity index over productive rearrangements. This is the immuneACCESS table as TCRdb keeps it, with only in-frame sequences that have V and J called. A part of the clones is gone; compared with another copy, unresolved V genes explain less than half, and the rest is unexplained. The V and J calls and clone size were taken over from that table, and D and trimming were inferred from the DNA. For this sample there are some 280,000 clones; around 89% appear just once. Around 12% of the sample is in the top ten clones.

This clonotype originated in a woman aged 60 to 75 with acute or convalescent COVID-19. Recombination connected TRBV19 to TRBJ1-3, and TRBD1 may be the D gene, going by 5 matching bases. The specimen sequenced was peripheral blood. The nucleotides read TGTGCCAGTACCGATGGAGGGGTCCCCTCTGGAAACACCATATATTTT. Translated, this is CASTDGGVPSGNTIYF.